The 10 T cell receptor beta chains reported below all come from one sample, sequenced in a study of T cells after yellow fever vaccination. One entry per CDR3 protein results from TCRdb running MiXCR on the 5' RACE reads. The data hold around 120,000 distinct CDR3 sequences, with around 7.2% observed a single time. The sample consisted of CD4+ T cells sorted from PBMCs, taken around 45 days after the first yellow fever vaccination. Receptors were obtained from a man between 18 and 35 years old who received the YFV17D yellow fever vaccine.

This clonotype was recorded at least ten times. The rearrangement links TRBV5-1 to TRBJ1-2; 7 bases are a match to TRBD1. Trimming cost V 5 bases and J 0 bases; bases outside gene matches: 7. Germline CDR1 is SGHRS and CDR2 is YFSETQ. CDR3 length: 15 residues. The CDR3, as DNA: TGCGCCAGCAGATCACAGGGGTCGACTAACTATGGCTACACCTTC. Its translation: CASRSQGSTNYGYTF.

This clonotype was detected many times. The chain has TRBV27 and TRBJ2-7; D is ambiguous. CDR1 and CDR2 from the germline V gene are MNHEY and SMNVEV (reference sequence). The V end was cut by 8 bases, the J end by 3 bases, with 17 bases between. This CDR3 has 14 amino acids. The CDR3 is CASGWMCGVYEQYV. The CDR3 coding sequence is TGTGCCAGCGGTTGGATGTGCGGTGTCTACGAGCAGTACGTC.

This chain connects TRBV5-1 to TRBJ2-3; D tentatively reads TRBD1 or TRBD2 (7 bases each). Germline V gives CDR1 SGHRS, CDR2 YFSETQ. The CDR3 contains 16 residues. V shed 3 bases and J shed 4 bases, with 18 bases lying between them. This CDR3 reads CASSYAPGGDADTQYF. The CDR3 DNA is TGCGCCAGCAGCTATGCCCCAGGGGGGGACGCAGATACGCAGTATTTT.

This clonotype was seen repeatedly, ten times or more. This rearrangement joins TRBV4-2 to TRBJ1-1; possibly TRBD1 for D (6 bases). The germline V and J ends were trimmed by 1 base and 1 base, with 13 bases remaining between them. There are 16 residues in the CDR3. Germline V gene sequence: CDR1 LGHNA, CDR2 YNFKEQ. In DNA, the CDR3 is TGTGCCAGCAGCCAAGTAATAGGACAGAAGAACACTGAAGCTTTCTTT. Residues: CASSQVIGQKNTEAFF.

The chain carries TRBV18 and TRBJ2-3; D is possibly TRBD1 or TRBD2 (6 bases each). V was shortened by 3 bases and J by 1 base, with 11 bases between the two germline ends. Germline V gene lookup returns CDR1 KGHSH and CDR2 LQKENI. This CDR3 has 15 amino acids. The CDR3 reads CASSPGGYGTDTQYF. CDR3 in DNA: TGTGCCAGCTCACCCGGGGGCTACGGCACAGATACGCAGTATTTT.

This clonotype was seen repeatedly, ten times or more. CDR3 region: CASSPSYSGDTQYF. The CDR3 coding sequence is TGTGCCAGCAGTCCCTCCTACTCCGGGGATACGCAGTATTTT. The J gene is TRBJ2-3, the V gene TRBV12-3 or TRBV12-4; D ambiguous. This CDR3 region has 14 residues. V gave up 5 bases and J gave up 6 bases, with 15 bases separating them.

Comment on this clonotype: This may be a read error, as it is one base from a much larger clone. The chain has TRBV12-3 or TRBV12-4 and TRBJ1-2, with D perhaps matching TRBD1 (5 bases). Trimming cost V 4 bases and J 5 bases, with 14 bases left between them. This CDR3 is 14 amino acids long. CDR3 DNA: TGTGCCAGCAGTTCTATTCCCAGGGAGTATGGCTACACCTTC. Translation gives CASSSIPREYGYTF.

This clonotype was detected a few times. At one boundary the junction diverges from the germline segment, which might be a read error. This chain connects TRBV5-1 to TRBJ1-2, with 7 bases fitting TRBD1. The CDR3 has 13 amino acids. In germline, CDR1 is SGHRS, CDR2 YFSETQ. CDR3 nucleotide sequence: TGCCCCAGCAGTCAGGGGGGTGACTATGGCTACACCTTC. It encodes CPSSQGGDYGYTF.

This clonotype was observed at least ten times. V is TRBV20-1 and J is TRBJ2-7; D uncertain. Trimming left V 3 bases short and J 2 bases short, with 8 bases between. The germline V gene encodes CDR1 DFQATT and CDR2 SNEGSKA (reference sequence). The CDR3 runs to 12 residues. The CDR3 coding sequence is TGCAGTGCTAGTTCGGCACCCTACGAGCAGTACGTC. Protein product: CSASSAPYEQYV.

This clonotype was observed many times. The rearrangement uses TRBV28 and TRBJ1-5; D may be TRBD1 (5 bases). The CDR3 runs to 15 residues. The germline CDR1 and CDR2 sequences are MDHEN and SYDVKM. Trimming removed 2 bases from V and 3 bases from J, with 11 bases in between. This chain's CDR3 is CASSLTTALNQPQHF. CDR3 bases: TGTGCCAGCAGTTTAACGACAGCACTCAATCAGCCCCAGCATTTT.